A selection of T cell receptor beta chains follows, all from one sample in a study of neoadjuvant anti-PD-1 for oral cavity cancer. Profiling relied on immunoSEQ multiplex PCR, and the TCRdb table lists in-frame clones only, not all of them. The repertoire holds 9,800 or so clones, with 60% to 70% as singletons. The sample was PBMCs, taken after nivolumab (anti-PD-1) treatment. These receptors were taken from a person aged 35-79 years with oral cavity squamous cell carcinoma. The CDR3 runs from the conserved cysteine through the conserved F or W. Each record gives: D gene, J gene, clone size, V gene, CDR3 protein, CDR3 DNA. The D gene is left open where the match is weak. Clone size is stated in some rows and not others, as once, few, many or a class when expanded.

- | TRBJ2-2 | - | TRBV6-6 | CASRPLGAGELFF | TGTGCCAGCAGACCGCTTGGGGCCGGGGAGCTGTTTTTT
- | TRBJ2-3 | - | TRBV10-3 | CAISDINGDTQYF | TGTGCCATCAGTGATATAAATGGAGACACGCAGTATTTT
- | TRBJ2-6 | once | TRBV19 | CASSGGPSSGANVLTF | TGTGCCAGTAGTGGGGGGCCAAGCTCTGGGGCCAACGTCCTGACTTTC
- | TRBJ2-1 | - | TRBV7-3 | CASSLKSDGIYNEQFF | TGTGCCAGCAGCTTAAAATCGGACGGTATCTACAATGAGCAGTTCTTC
- | TRBJ2-3 | - | TRBV19 | CASSAIDTQYF | TGTGCCAGTAGTGCAATAGATACGCAGTATTTT
- | TRBJ1-6 | - | TRBV28 | CASSSAGTGNSPLHF | TGTGCCAGCAGTTCCGCCGGGACGGGGAATTCACCCCTCCACTTT
TRBD2 | TRBJ2-3 | - | TRBV9 | CASSTGGPFTDTQYF | TGTGCCAGCAGCACGGGAGGCCCTTTCACAGATACGCAGTATTTT
- | TRBJ1-4 | - | TRBV6-1 | CASSSLTTTNEKLFF | TGTGCCAGCAGCTCTTTAACCACAACTAATGAAAAACTGTTTTTT
- | TRBJ1-3 | - | TRBV7-8 | CASSSLFRGDGNTIYF | TGTGCCAGCAGCTCCCTTTTCAGGGGTGACGGAAACACCATATATTTT
TRBD2 | TRBJ2-1 | few | TRBV6-4 | CASSGGTSGNEQFF | TGTGCCAGCAGTGGTGGGACTAGCGGGAATGAGCAGTTCTTC
- | TRBJ2-1 | once | TRBV5-1 | CASSSRRSSYNEQFF | TGCGCCAGCAGCTCCAGACGGAGCTCCTACAATGAGCAGTTCTTC
- | TRBJ1-1 | - | TRBV19 | CASKSSLNTEAFF | TGTGCCAGTAAGAGCAGCTTGAACACTGAAGCTTTCTTT